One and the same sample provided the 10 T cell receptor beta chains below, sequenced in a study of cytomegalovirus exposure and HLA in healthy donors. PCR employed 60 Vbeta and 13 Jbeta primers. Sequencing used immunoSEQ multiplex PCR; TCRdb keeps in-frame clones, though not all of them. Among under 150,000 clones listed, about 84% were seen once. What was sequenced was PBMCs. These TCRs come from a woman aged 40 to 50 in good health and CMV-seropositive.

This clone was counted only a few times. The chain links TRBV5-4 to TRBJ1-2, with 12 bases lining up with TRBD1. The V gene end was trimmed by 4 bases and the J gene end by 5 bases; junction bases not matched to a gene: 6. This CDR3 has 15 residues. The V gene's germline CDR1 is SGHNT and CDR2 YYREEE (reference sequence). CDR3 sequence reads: CASSAPGQGAYGYTF. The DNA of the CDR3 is TGTGCCAGCAGCGCACCGGGACAGGGGGCGTATGGCTACACCTTC.

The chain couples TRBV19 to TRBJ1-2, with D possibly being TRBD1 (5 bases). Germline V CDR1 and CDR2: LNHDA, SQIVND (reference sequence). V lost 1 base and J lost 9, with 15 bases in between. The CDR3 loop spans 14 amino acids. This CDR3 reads CASSIVPREDRYTF. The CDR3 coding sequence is TGTGCCAGTAGTATAGTCCCCAGGGAGGATCGCTACACCTTC.

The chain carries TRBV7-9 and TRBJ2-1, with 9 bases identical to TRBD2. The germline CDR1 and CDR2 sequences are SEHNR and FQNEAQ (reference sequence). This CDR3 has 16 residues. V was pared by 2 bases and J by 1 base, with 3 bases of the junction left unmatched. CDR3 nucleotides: TGTGCCAGCAGCTTAAGGGCGGGAGGGTCCTACAATGAGCAGTTCTTC. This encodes CASSLRAGGSYNEQFF.

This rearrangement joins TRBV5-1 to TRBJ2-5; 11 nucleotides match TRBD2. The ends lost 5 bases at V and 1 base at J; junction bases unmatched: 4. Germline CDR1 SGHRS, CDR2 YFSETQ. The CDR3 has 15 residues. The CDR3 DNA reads TGCGCCAGCAGGCGGGGGACTAGCGGCCAAGAGACCCAGTACTTC. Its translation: CASRRGTSGQETQYF.

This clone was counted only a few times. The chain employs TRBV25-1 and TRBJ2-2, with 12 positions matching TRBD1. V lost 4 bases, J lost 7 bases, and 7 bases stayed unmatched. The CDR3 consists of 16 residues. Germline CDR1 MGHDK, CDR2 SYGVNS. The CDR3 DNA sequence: TGTGCCAGCAGTGTCGGGACAGGGGGCTATGGCGGGGAGCTGTTTTTT. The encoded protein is CASSVGTGGYGGELFF.

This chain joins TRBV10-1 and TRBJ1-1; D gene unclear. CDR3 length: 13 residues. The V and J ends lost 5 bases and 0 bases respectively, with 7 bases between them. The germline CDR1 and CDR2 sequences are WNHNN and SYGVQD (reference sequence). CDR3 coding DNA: TGCGCCAGCAGTCCACAGCTGAACACTGAAGCTTTCTTT. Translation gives CASSPQLNTEAFF.

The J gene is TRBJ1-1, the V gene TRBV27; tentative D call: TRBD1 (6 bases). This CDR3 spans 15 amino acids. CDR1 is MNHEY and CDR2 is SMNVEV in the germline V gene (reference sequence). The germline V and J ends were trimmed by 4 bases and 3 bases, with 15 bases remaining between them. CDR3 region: CASSSRGGRDTEAFF. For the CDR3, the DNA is TGTGCCAGCAGTTCAAGAGGGGGACGGGACACTGAAGCTTTCTTT.

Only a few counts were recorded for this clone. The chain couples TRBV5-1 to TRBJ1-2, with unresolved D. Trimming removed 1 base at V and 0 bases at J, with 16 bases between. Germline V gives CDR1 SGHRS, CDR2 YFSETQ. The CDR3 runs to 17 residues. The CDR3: CASSLMATGKTNYGYTF. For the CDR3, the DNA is TGCGCCAGCAGCTTGATGGCGACGGGGAAAACTAACTATGGCTACACCTTC.

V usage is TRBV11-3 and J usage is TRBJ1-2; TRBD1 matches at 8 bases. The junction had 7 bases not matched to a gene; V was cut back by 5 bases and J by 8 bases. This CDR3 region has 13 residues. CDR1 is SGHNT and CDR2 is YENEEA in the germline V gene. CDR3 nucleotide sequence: TGTGCCAGCAGCATGCAGGGGGCAAGGGGCTACACCTTC. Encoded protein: CASSMQGARGYTF.

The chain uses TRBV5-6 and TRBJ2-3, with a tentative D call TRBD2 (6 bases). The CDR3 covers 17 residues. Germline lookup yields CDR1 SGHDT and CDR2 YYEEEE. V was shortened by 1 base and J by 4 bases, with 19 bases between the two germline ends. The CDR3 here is CASSLRPVGRGADTQYF. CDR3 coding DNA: TGTGCCAGCAGCTTGAGGCCTGTAGGGCGGGGTGCAGATACGCAGTATTTT.